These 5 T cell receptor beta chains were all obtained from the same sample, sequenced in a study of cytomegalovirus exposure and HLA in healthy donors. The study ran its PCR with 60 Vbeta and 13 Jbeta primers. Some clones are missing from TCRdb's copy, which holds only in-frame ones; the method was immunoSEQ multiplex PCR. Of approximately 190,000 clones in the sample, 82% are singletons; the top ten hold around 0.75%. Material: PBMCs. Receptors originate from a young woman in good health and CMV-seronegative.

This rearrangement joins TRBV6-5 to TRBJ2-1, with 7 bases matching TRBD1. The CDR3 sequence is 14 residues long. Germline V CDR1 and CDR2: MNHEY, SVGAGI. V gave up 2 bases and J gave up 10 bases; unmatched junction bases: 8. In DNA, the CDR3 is TGTGCCAGCAGTTACCTCGACAGGACAGGAGAGCAGTTCTTC. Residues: CASSYLDRTGEQFF.

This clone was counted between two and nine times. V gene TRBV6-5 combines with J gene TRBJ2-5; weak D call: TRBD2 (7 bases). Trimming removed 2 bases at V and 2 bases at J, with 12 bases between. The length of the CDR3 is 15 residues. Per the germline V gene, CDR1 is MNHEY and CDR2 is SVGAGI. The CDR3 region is CASSYDGGLQETQYF. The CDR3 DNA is TGTGCCAGCAGTTACGACGGGGGGCTTCAAGAGACCCAGTACTTC.

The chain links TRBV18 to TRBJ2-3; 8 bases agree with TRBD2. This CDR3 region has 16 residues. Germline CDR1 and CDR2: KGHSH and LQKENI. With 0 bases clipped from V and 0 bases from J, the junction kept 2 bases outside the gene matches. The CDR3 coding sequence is TGTGCCAGCTCACCACCGGGACTAGGGAGCACAGATACGCAGTATTTT. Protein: CASSPPGLGSTDTQYF. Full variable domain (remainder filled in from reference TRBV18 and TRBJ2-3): NAGVMQNPRHLVRRRGQEARLRCSPMKGHSHVYWYRQLPEEGLKFMVYLQKENIIDESGMPKERFSAEFPKEGPSILRIQQVVRGDSAAYFCASSPPGLGSTDTQYFGPGTRLTVL.

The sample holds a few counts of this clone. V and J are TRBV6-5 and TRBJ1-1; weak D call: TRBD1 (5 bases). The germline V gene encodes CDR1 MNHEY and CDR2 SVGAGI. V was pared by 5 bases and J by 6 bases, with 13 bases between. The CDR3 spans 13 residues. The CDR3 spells CASSPQGGPEAFF. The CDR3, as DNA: TGTGCCAGCAGTCCGCAGGGAGGCCCTGAAGCTTTCTTT.

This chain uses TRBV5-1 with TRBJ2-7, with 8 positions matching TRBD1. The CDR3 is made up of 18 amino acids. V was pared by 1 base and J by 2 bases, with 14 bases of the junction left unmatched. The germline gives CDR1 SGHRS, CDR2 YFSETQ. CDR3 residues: CASSLRRGTDRGPYEQYF. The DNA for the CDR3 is TGCGCCAGCAGCTTGAGGCGGGGAACCGACAGGGGACCCTACGAGCAGTACTTC.